Following are 24 T cell receptor beta chains from one sample sequenced in a study of PD-1 blockade in classical Hodgkin lymphoma. All patients experienced relapse after autologous stem cell transplantation, and brentuximab vedotin exposure was variable. The assay was immunoSEQ multiplex PCR, and TCRdb's table has in-frame clones only and misses some. The profile shows about 61,000 clones, 80% to 90% of them singletons. The source was peripheral blood mononuclear cells (PBMCs), collected at baseline. The source is a human donor with classical Hodgkin lymphoma.

J is TRBJ2-5 and V is TRBV30; D remains unclear. From germline, CDR1 is GTSNPN and CDR2 SVGIG (reference sequence). V was clipped by 3 bases and J by 5 bases, with 7 bases between them. The CDR3 sequence is 11 residues long. CDR3 sequence (DNA): TGTGCCTGGAGGTTCGGGGAGACCCAGTACTTC. It yields the protein CAWRFGETQYF.

The V gene is TRBV11-2, the J gene TRBJ2-4; no clear D. The CDR3 length is 15 residues. V was pared by 4 bases and J by 3 bases, with 13 bases between. The germline gives CDR1 SGHAT, CDR2 FQNNGV. DNA of the CDR3: TGTGCCAGCAGCTCTATCCGGGCTCTCAAAAACATTCAGTACTTC. This translates into CASSSIRALKNIQYF.

This clone was counted once. The gene calls are TRBV5-8 and TRBJ1-1, with no clear D. The CDR3 totals 17 residues. The V gene's germline CDR1 is SGHTS and CDR2 YDEGEE. V was cut by 1 base and J by 0 bases, with 16 bases left in between. The chain's CDR3 is CASSLLVKRDMNTEAFF. The CDR3 nucleotides read TGTGCCAGCAGCTTGCTGGTGAAACGGGATATGAACACTGAAGCTTTCTTT.

The chain links TRBV7-9 to TRBJ2-7; 7 bases agree with TRBD1. Germline lookup yields CDR1 SEHNR and CDR2 FQNEAQ (reference sequence). This CDR3 region has 18 residues. The junction had 19 bases not matched to a gene; V was cut back by 4 bases and J by 4 bases. The CDR3 coding sequence is TGTGCCAGCAGCTCTACTGTCCCGGGACAGCCCAGTGAGTACGAGCAGTACTTC. Protein: CASSSTVPGQPSEYEQYF.

This chain connects TRBV2 to TRBJ1-5, with TRBD1 matching 8 bases. The CDR3 contains 15 residues. The V segment lost 6 bases and the J segment 1 base; nucleotides outside the gene matches: 5. Germline V lookup: CDR1 SNHLY, CDR2 FYNNEI. DNA of the CDR3: TGTGCCAGCAGCGTCGACAGGGGAAGCAATCAGCCCCAGCATTTT. It yields the protein CASSVDRGSNQPQHF.

J is TRBJ1-2 and V is TRBV5-1; maybe TRBD1 (6 bases). V was shortened by 0 bases and J by 4 bases, with 10 bases between the two germline ends. Germline lookup yields CDR1 SGHRS and CDR2 YFSETQ. The CDR3 totals 14 residues. Written as DNA, the CDR3 is TGCGCCAGCAGCTTGGTTGTAGGGGGCTATGGCTACACCTTC. This codes for CASSLVVGGYGYTF.

The chain combines TRBV19 with TRBJ2-7; either TRBD1 or TRBD2 may fit D (5 bases each). The CDR3 contains 14 residues. Germline assignment: CDR1 LNHDA and CDR2 SQIVND (reference sequence). V was clipped by 5 bases and J by 2 bases, with 13 bases between them. The CDR3 sequence is CASSVGTGPYEQYF. In DNA, the CDR3 is TGTGCCAGTAGTGTCGGGACGGGGCCCTACGAGCAGTACTTC. The variable domain in full, with the rest retrieved from reference TRBV19 and TRBJ2-7, is DGGITQSPKYLFRKEGQNVTLSCEQNLNHDAMYWYRQDPGQGLRLIYYSQIVNDFQKGDIAEGYSVSREKKESFPLTVTSAQKNPTAFYLCASSVGTGPYEQYFGPGTRLTVT.

The CDR3 protein is CASSSRVLGTQYF. Here the CDR3 DNA reads TGTGCCAGCAGCTCCAGGGTGCTCGGTACGCAGTATTTT. V usage is TRBV7-3 and J usage is TRBJ2-3; a weak D match, TRBD1 (5 bases). Germline values: CDR1 SGHTA, CDR2 FQGTGA. Trimming stripped 4 bases from V and 8 bases from J, with 13 bases between. CDR3 length equals 13 residues.

The rearrangement links TRBV5-8 to TRBJ2-2; D not certain. CDR1 and CDR2 (germline): SGHTS, YDEGEE. Deletions cut 4 bases from V and 6 bases from J, with 16 bases between. The CDR3 extends over 15 amino acids. CDR3 protein: CASSPGPTVPGELFF. CDR3 DNA: TGTGCCAGCAGCCCGGGCCCTACCGTGCCCGGGGAGCTGTTTTTT.

Only one count was recorded for this clone. V gene TRBV15 combines with J gene TRBJ2-7, with unresolved D. CDR1 and CDR2 (germline): LNHNV, YYDKDF (reference sequence). The CDR3 totals 14 residues. V was pared by 9 bases and J by 0 bases, with 15 bases between. The chain's CDR3 is CATKGFASSYEQYF. The CDR3 region has the DNA TGTGCCACGAAGGGTTTTGCAAGCTCCTACGAGCAGTACTTC.

V usage is TRBV6-5 and J usage is TRBJ2-3; weak D call: TRBD2 (6 bases). The CDR3 runs to 13 residues. Germline V gene lookup returns CDR1 MNHEY and CDR2 SVGAGI. Trimming took 4 bases from V and 5 from J, leaving 10 bases between them. CDR3 region: CASSFSGGDTQYF. CDR3 in DNA: TGTGCCAGCAGTTTTTCCGGGGGAGATACGCAGTATTTT.

This rearrangement joins TRBV4-1 to TRBJ1-5; the D is unclear. Trimming removed 1 base from V and 1 base from J, with 8 bases in between. The V gene's germline CDR1 is MGHRA and CDR2 YSYEKL. The CDR3 length is 15 residues. The CDR3 DNA reads as TGCGCCAGCAGCCAAGCCGCAGTCAGCAATCAGCCCCAGCATTTT. It is translated as CASSQAAVSNQPQHF.

This chain connects TRBV5-1 to TRBJ1-3; no definite D call. Germline CDR1 is SGHRS and CDR2 is YFSETQ. Trimming stripped 0 bases from V and 0 bases from J, with 4 bases between. This CDR3 has 14 amino acids. Here the CDR3 DNA reads TGCGCCAGCAGCTTGGATAGCTCTGGAAACACCATATATTTT. Translated, it gives CASSLDSSGNTIYF.

The chain couples TRBV9 to TRBJ2-7; TRBD1 matches at 8 bases. Germline lookup yields CDR1 SGDLS and CDR2 YYNGEE. J gave up 3 bases and V 4 bases, and 12 bases lay outside the gene matches. The CDR3 length is 16 residues. In DNA form, the CDR3 reads TGTGCCAGCAGCCCCGGGACAGGAGTTTCTCACTACGAGCAGTACTTC. Encoded protein: CASSPGTGVSHYEQYF.

This clone occurred once. The rearrangement uses TRBV13 and TRBJ1-5, with unresolved D. CDR1 and CDR2 from the germline V gene are PRHDT and FYEKMQ (reference sequence). V lost 3 bases, J lost 5 bases, and 11 bases lay in between. This CDR3 is built from 14 residues. The CDR3 DNA reads TGTGCCAGCAGCTTCCTTCCTACAGATCAGCCCCAGCATTTT. This codes for CASSFLPTDQPQHF.

This clone was seen a few times. V gene TRBV9 combines with J gene TRBJ2-1, with 7 positions matching TRBD2. Per germline, CDR1 SGDLS and CDR2 YYNGEE. The V segment lost 0 bases and the J segment 6 bases; nucleotides outside the gene matches: 6. This CDR3 is built from 15 residues. The CDR3 coding sequence is TGTGCCAGCAGCGTAGGCGGGAGTGCTGCCAATGAGCAGTTCTTC. Amino acids: CASSVGGSAANEQFF.

The rearrangement joins TRBV18 to TRBJ1-1; no clear D. Trimming removed 6 bases at V and 0 bases at J, with 14 bases between. The CDR3 is made up of 15 amino acids. Germline loops: CDR1 KGHSH, CDR2 LQKENI. The CDR3 here is CASSPPAIMNTEAFF. In nucleotides, the CDR3 is TGTGCCAGCTCCCCCCCGGCTATCATGAACACTGAAGCTTTCTTT.

The chain combines TRBV19 with TRBJ2-2; TRBD1 agrees at 7 bases. Germline V CDR1 and CDR2: LNHDA, SQIVND (reference sequence). This CDR3 has 14 residues. J lost 3 bases, V lost 8 bases, and 6 bases had no gene match. The CDR3 sequence is CASVHRGHTGELFF. The DNA for the CDR3 is TGTGCCAGTGTTCACAGGGGACACACCGGGGAGCTGTTTTTT.

V usage is TRBV30 and J usage is TRBJ2-7, with a tentative D call TRBD2 (6 bases). Trimming stripped 4 bases from V and 4 bases from J, with 11 bases between. CDR1 is GTSNPN and CDR2 is SVGIG in the germline V gene (reference sequence). The CDR3 spans 12 residues. The CDR3 loop is CAWKDGGYEQYF. The CDR3 bases are TGTGCCTGGAAAGACGGAGGGTACGAGCAGTACTTC.

The chain links TRBV29-1 to TRBJ2-3, with D perhaps matching TRBD1 or TRBD2 (5 bases each). Trimming removed 8 bases from V and 1 base from J, with 10 bases in between. The CDR3 runs 12 residues. Germline CDR1 is SQVTM and CDR2 is ANQGSEA. Written as DNA, the CDR3 is TGCAGCCAAAGGGGAGGCACAGATACGCAGTATTTT. Protein product: CSQRGGTDTQYF.

This chain connects TRBV30 to TRBJ1-6; TRBD1 is a possible D gene (6 bases). The ends were cut back, 3 bases at V and 10 bases at J, with 16 bases in the middle. This CDR3 has 14 amino acids. CDR1 and CDR2 from the germline V gene are GTSNPN and SVGIG (reference sequence). In nucleotides, the CDR3 is TGTGCCTGGAGGGTCGGCGGGGGCAGGTCACCCCTCCACTTT. Protein sequence: CAWRVGGGRSPLHF.

This chain connects TRBV13 to TRBJ2-5; D perhaps matches TRBD2 (5 bases). Germline V gene data show CDR1 as PRHDT and CDR2 as FYEKMQ (reference sequence). The CDR3 totals 13 residues. The V end lost 3 bases, the J end lost 4 bases, and 9 bases lay between the germline ends. As DNA, the CDR3 is TGTGCCAGCAGCTTGGACTCAACAGAGACCCAGTACTTC. As protein: CASSLDSTETQYF.

The V gene is TRBV12-2, the J gene TRBJ1-5; the D segment call TRBD1 is taken from the table without a DNA check. TRBV12-2 is listed as a pseudogene. The CDR3 is 15 amino acids. The CDR3 region is CASPVDRGVDQPQHF. The CDR3 bases are TGTGCAAGTCCCGTTGACAGGGGCGTAGATCAGCCCCAGCATTTT.

The V and J genes are TRBV4-1 and TRBJ1-1; D not resolved. The CDR3 sequence is 16 residues long. Per germline, CDR1 MGHRA and CDR2 YSYEKL. V shed 1 base and J shed 12 bases, with 24 bases lying between them. Here the CDR3 reads CASSQGRGQKVEGTFF. The CDR3 region has the DNA TGCGCCAGCAGCCAAGGTCGTGGGCAGAAAGTGGAAGGGACTTTCTTT.